The following is a T cell receptor beta chain sequence with its context. Its antigen is undetermined. Clones were read by immunoSEQ multiplex PCR, and TCRdb kept only the in-frame ones, dropping some. The table records about 110,000 clones, 90% of them present only once. The sample comes from a study of Tregs in tolerant kidney transplant recipients. In the study overall: Related graft donors supplied nonmyeloablative bone marrow transplants, and mixed chimerism was transient.

Whole-study findings and limits: Antigen-driven expansion was suggested because donor-specific Tregs expanded more than all Tregs in tolerant patients. No direct test of biological reproducibility was done here.

Thawed PBMCs were FACS-sorted into unstimulated CD4+CD25+CD127- regulatory T cells, CD4+CD25- non-regulatory cells, CD4 and CD8 cells. The CDR3 consists of 14 residues. Trimming removed 4 bases from V and 1 base from J; junction bases left unmatched: 0. Germline assignment: CDR1 KGHSH and CDR2 LQKENI. The specimen comprised CD4+ T cells from blood, sampled before the transplant. V and J are TRBV18 and TRBJ2-2; 7 bases map to TRBD1. The origin of this receptor is a human donor who received a combined kidney and bone marrow transplant. Here the CDR3 DNA reads TGTGCCAGCTCACGGGACAGGAACACCGGGGAGCTGTTTTTT. It specifies CASSRDRNTGELFF.